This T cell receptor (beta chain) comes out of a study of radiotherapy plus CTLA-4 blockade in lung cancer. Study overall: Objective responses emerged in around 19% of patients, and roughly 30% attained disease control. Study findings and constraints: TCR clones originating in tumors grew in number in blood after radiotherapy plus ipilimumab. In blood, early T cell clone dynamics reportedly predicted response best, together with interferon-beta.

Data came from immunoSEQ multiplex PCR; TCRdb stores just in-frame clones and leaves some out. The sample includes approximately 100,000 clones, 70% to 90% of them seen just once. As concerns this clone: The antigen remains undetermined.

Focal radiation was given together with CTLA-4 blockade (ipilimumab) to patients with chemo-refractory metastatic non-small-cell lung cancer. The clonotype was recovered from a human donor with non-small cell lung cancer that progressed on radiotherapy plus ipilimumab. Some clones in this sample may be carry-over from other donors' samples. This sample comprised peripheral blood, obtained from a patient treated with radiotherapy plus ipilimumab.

CDR3 sequence reads: CASQGVLSGNTIYF. CDR3 sequence (DNA): TGTGCCTCCCAGGGGGTGCTCTCTGGAAACACCATATATTTT. This rearrangement joins TRBV6-5 to TRBJ1-3; TRBD1 agrees at 7 bases. The junction had 7 bases not matched to a gene; V was cut back by 11 bases and J by 0 bases. Per the germline V gene, CDR1 is MNHEY and CDR2 is SVGAGI. The CDR3 contains 14 residues.